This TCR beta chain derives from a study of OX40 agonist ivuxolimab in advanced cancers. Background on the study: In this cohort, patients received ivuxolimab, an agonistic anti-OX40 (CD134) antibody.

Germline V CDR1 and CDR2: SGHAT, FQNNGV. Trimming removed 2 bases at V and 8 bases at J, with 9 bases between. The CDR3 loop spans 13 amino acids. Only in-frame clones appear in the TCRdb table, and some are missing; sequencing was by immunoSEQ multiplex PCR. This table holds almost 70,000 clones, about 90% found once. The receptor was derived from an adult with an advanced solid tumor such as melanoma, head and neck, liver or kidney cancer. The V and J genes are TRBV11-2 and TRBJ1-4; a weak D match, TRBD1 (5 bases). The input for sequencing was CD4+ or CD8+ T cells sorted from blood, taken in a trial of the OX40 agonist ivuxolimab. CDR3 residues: CASSLIGVEKLFF. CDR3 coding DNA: TGTGCCAGCAGCTTAATAGGGGTAGAAAAACTGTTTTTT.